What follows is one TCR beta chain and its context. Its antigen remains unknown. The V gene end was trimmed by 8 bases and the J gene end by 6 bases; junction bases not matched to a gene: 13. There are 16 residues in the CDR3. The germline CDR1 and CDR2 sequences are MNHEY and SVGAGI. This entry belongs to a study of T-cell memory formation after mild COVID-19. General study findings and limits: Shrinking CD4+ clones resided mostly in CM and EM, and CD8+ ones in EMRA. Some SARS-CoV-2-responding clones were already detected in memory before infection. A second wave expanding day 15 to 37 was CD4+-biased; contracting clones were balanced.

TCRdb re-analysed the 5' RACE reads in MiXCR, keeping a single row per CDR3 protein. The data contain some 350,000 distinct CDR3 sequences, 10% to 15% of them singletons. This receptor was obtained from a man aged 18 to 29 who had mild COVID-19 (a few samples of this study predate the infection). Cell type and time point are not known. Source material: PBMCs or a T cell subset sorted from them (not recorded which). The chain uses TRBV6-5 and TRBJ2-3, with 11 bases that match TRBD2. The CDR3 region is CASRRSSGGASDTQYF. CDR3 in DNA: TGTGCCAGCCGCCGGAGTAGCGGGGGGGCCTCGGATACGCAGTATTTT.